This T cell receptor (beta chain) was retrieved from a study of OX40 agonist ivuxolimab in advanced cancers. Whole-study context: Patients were dosed with the agonistic anti-OX40 (CD134) antibody ivuxolimab. Study-wide results and caveats: Averaging showed that CD8+ T cells had more expanded clones than CD4+ did. Patients with a partial response at 0.1-3.0 mg/kg had among the lowest clonal expansion.

Remarks on this clone: Its antigen remains unknown.

The germline gives CDR1 SGHVS, CDR2 FQNEAQ. The CDR3 is 15 amino acids. The junction had 6 bases not matched to a gene; V was cut back by 7 bases and J by 4 bases. Clones were sequenced by immunoSEQ multiplex PCR, and TCRdb holds only the in-frame ones, with some missing. Of 73,000 or so clones listed, around nine tenths were seen once; the top ten hold 0.7% to 1%. Samples were taken at baseline and on day 1 of cycles 4 and 7. The sequence came from an adult with an advanced solid tumor such as melanoma, head and neck, liver or kidney cancer. Sequences were derived from CD4+ or CD8+ T cells sorted from blood, sampled in a trial of the OX40 agonist ivuxolimab. This chain connects TRBV7-8 to TRBJ2-2, with TRBD1 matching 10 bases. This CDR3 is CASTYGDRGTGELFF. The CDR3 DNA is TGTGCCAGCACCTACGGGGACAGGGGCACCGGGGAGCTGTTTTTT. The variable domain in full, completed from reference TRBV7-8 and TRBJ2-2, reads GAGVSQSPRYKVAKRGQDVALRCDPISGHVSLFWYQQALGQGPEFLTYFQNEAQLDKSGLPSDRFFAERPEGSVSTLKIQRTQQEDSAVYLCASTYGDRGTGELFFGEGSRLTVL.